What follows are 15 T cell receptor beta chains derived from one specimen sequenced in a study of beta chain features in type 1 diabetes. Study results and caveats: Within each of all four CD4+ subsets, Type 1 diabetes patients had TCRB CDR3s that were moderately but significantly shorter.

These TCRs' antigens remain unknown. Expressed TCRB transcripts were sequenced, since all the RNA that had been isolated was reverse transcribed. The assay was immunoSEQ multiplex PCR, and TCRdb's table has in-frame clones only and misses some. The profile shows around 100,000 clones, under 30% of them singletons. Specimen: central memory CD4+ T cells from blood. Receptor source: a woman younger than 35 with type 1 diabetes.

The V gene is TRBV11-2, the J gene TRBJ2-1, with 11 bases lining up with TRBD1. The CDR3 spans 17 residues. Germline assignment: CDR1 SGHAT and CDR2 FQNNGV. J was trimmed by 1 base and V by 5 bases; bases with no gene match: 7. This CDR3 reads CASSPWTGGSSYNEQFF. In nucleotides, the CDR3 is TGTGCCAGCAGCCCATGGACAGGGGGCTCTTCCTACAATGAGCAGTTCTTC.

The sample holds a few counts of this clone. In DNA form, the CDR3 reads TGTGCCAGCAGACCCGCTACGGGGGAATACGAGCAGTACTTC. Its translation is CASRPATGEYEQYF. The V gene is TRBV28, the J gene TRBJ2-7; perhaps TRBD2 as D (6 bases). V lost 6 bases and J 4 bases, leaving 16 bases between the germline ends. The CDR3 has 14 residues. From germline, CDR1 is MDHEN and CDR2 SYDVKM.

The V and J genes are TRBV19 and TRBJ1-1, with D perhaps TRBD1 (6 bases). CDR1 and CDR2 (germline): LNHDA, SQIVND (reference sequence). V lost 5 bases to trimming and J lost 0 bases, with 16 bases between them. The CDR3 sequence is 16 residues long. The CDR3 bases are TGTGCCAGTAGTGTACAAACAGGGCGAATGAACACTGAAGCTTTCTTT. It translates to CASSVQTGRMNTEAFF. Full variable domain (remainder filled in from reference TRBV19 and TRBJ1-1): DGGITQSPKYLFRKEGQNVTLSCEQNLNHDAMYWYRQDPGQGLRLIYYSQIVNDFQKGDIAEGYSVSREKKESFPLTVTSAQKNPTAFYLCASSVQTGRMNTEAFFGQGTRLTVV.

The rearrangement joins TRBV28 to TRBJ1-5, with 7 positions matching TRBD1. The CDR3 has 14 amino acids. Trimming took 2 bases from V and 10 from J; bases not matched to a gene: 8. CDR1 MDHEN and CDR2 SYDVKM come from the germline V gene. The CDR3 coding sequence is TGTGCCAGCAGTTTAGGTAACAGGGGTTATCCCCAGCATTTT. Its protein is CASSLGNRGYPQHF.

V is TRBV7-2 and J is TRBJ2-1, with 7 bases aligning to TRBD2. The V gene end was trimmed by 2 bases and the J gene end by 5 bases; junction bases not matched to a gene: 15. Germline V gives CDR1 SGHTA, CDR2 FQGNSA. The CDR3 consists of 18 residues. This chain's CDR3 is CASSLSYPLAADNNEQFF. Written as DNA, the CDR3 is TGTGCCAGCAGCTTATCTTACCCCCTAGCGGCCGATAACAATGAGCAGTTCTTC.

This clone was detected a few times. This chain connects TRBV19 to TRBJ1-2, with 8 nucleotides matching TRBD1. J lost 2 bases, V lost 5 bases, and 4 bases had no gene match. The CDR3 runs 14 residues. Germline V gene lookup returns CDR1 LNHDA and CDR2 SQIVND (reference sequence). The CDR3 loop is CASSGQGTNYGYTF. In nucleotides, the CDR3 is TGTGCCAGTAGTGGACAGGGTACGAACTATGGCTACACCTTC. The full variable domain, in which reference TRBV19 and TRBJ1-2 provide the parts outside the CDR3, is DGGITQSPKYLFRKEGQNVTLSCEQNLNHDAMYWYRQDPGQGLRLIYYSQIVNDFQKGDIAEGYSVSREKKESFPLTVTSAQKNPTAFYLCASSGQGTNYGYTFGSGTRLTVV.

This clone came up a few times. The gene calls are TRBV30 and TRBJ2-1; perhaps TRBD2 as D (5 bases). This CDR3 is built from 11 residues. Germline V gives CDR1 GTSNPN, CDR2 SVGIG (reference sequence). Trimming removed 3 bases from V and 9 bases from J, with 9 bases in between. In nucleotides, the CDR3 is TGTGCCTGGAGGGAGGTGGTTGAGCAGTTCTTC. Its protein is CAWREVVEQFF.

This clone occurred a few times. This chain uses TRBV28 with TRBJ2-1; 7 nucleotides align to TRBD1. Germline assignment: CDR1 MDHEN and CDR2 SYDVKM. V lost 7 bases, J lost 6 bases, and 12 bases stayed unmatched. The CDR3 consists of 15 residues. CDR3 in amino acids: CASTSRAGGSNEQFF. In DNA form, the CDR3 reads TGTGCCAGCACCTCTCGGGCAGGGGGAAGCAATGAGCAGTTCTTC.

This clone was seen a few times. The chain employs TRBV2 and TRBJ2-6; TRBD2 is a possible D gene (5 bases). The CDR3 loop spans 18 amino acids. V dropped 2 bases and J dropped 0 bases, with 14 bases sitting between them. The V gene's germline CDR1 is SNHLY and CDR2 FYNNEI. In DNA form, the CDR3 reads TGTGCCAGCAGTGAAAGGGAGTTTTACGACTCTGGGGCCAACGTCCTGACTTTC. It translates to CASSEREFYDSGANVLTF.

This clone was seen a few times. The J gene is TRBJ1-1, the V gene TRBV7-2, with TRBD1 matching over 7 bases. CDR1 is SGHTA, CDR2 FQGNSA, per germline. The V and J ends lost 0 bases and 6 bases, in that order; junction bases with no gene match: 1. The CDR3 runs 13 residues. The CDR3 spells CASSLAGGPEAFF. The CDR3 DNA reads TGTGCCAGCAGCTTAGCAGGGGGCCCTGAAGCTTTCTTT.

V and J are TRBV10-3 and TRBJ2-7; D is perhaps TRBD1 (5 bases). This CDR3 spans 16 amino acids. V was cut by 5 bases and J by 0 bases, with 17 bases left in between. Germline CDR1 reads ENHRY; CDR2 reads SYGVKD. The CDR3 is CAISRTGREGSYEQYF. The DNA of the CDR3 is TGTGCCATCAGTCGCACAGGACGCGAAGGCTCCTACGAGCAGTACTTC.

The gene calls are TRBV6-5 and TRBJ1-1; the match to TRBD1 covers 8 bases. Germline loops: CDR1 MNHEY, CDR2 SVGAGI. CDR3 size: 16 residues. V trimming: 2 bases; J trimming: 11 bases; junction bases outside the gene matches: 16. CDR3 loop: CASSYGPDRGRPEAFF. The CDR3 bases are TGTGCCAGCAGTTACGGGCCCGACAGGGGAAGACCGGAGGCTTTCTTT.

Note on this clone: At one end the junction does not follow the germline gene, possibly because of a read error. This chain links TRBV7-9 with TRBJ1-1; D is uncertain. This CDR3 comprises 12 residues. In germline, CDR1 is SEHNR, CDR2 FQNEAQ (reference sequence). The chain's CDR3 is CASRGENAEAFF. For the CDR3, the DNA is TGTGCCAGCCGGGGAGAGAACGCTGAAGCTTTCTTT. The variable domain in full, completed from reference TRBV7-9 and TRBJ1-1, reads DTGVSQNPRHKITKRGQNVTFRCDPISEHNRLYWYRQTLGQGPEFLTYFQNEAQLEKSRLLSDRFSAERPKGSFSTLEIQRTEQGDSAMYLCASRGENAEAFFGQGTRLTVV.

This clone was detected only a few times. V gene TRBV19 combines with J gene TRBJ2-3, with a tentative D call TRBD2 (7 bases). V was pared by 5 bases and J by 3 bases, with 15 bases between. CDR3 length equals 15 residues. Germline values: CDR1 LNHDA, CDR2 SQIVND (reference sequence). The CDR3 region has the DNA TGTGCCAGTAGTCAGGGGAGGGGGAGGACAGATACGCAGTATTTT. Its protein product is CASSQGRGRTDTQYF.

The genes are TRBV5-6 and TRBJ1-1; the D gene is possibly TRBD1 (6 bases). The germline gives CDR1 SGHDT, CDR2 YYEEEE. V shed 2 bases and J shed 5 bases, with 13 bases lying between them. The CDR3 contains 14 residues. The CDR3 is CASSFAQGGTEAFF. CDR3 DNA: TGTGCCAGCAGCTTCGCACAGGGTGGAACTGAAGCTTTCTTT.